Listed below are T cell receptor beta chains from one sample, sequenced in a study of cytotoxic CD8 clonotypes in ibrutinib-treated CLL. Assay: immunoSEQ multiplex PCR; the TCRdb copy retains only in-frame clones and omits some. The table includes under 150,000 clones, 70% to 90% detected once. Sample: PBMCs, taken after 36 months of ibrutinib treatment. The origin of the receptors is a human donor with chronic lymphocytic leukemia. CDR3s include the opening cysteine and the closing phenylalanine or tryptophan. A D gene is named only where the DNA matches it firmly. Size values are once, few and many counts, or a class for expanded clones, and some rows have none.

v_call	j_call	d_call	clone_size	cdr3_nt	cdr3_aa
TRBV4-2	TRBJ2-3	.	.	TGTGCCAGCAGCCAAGAGAATCGCGGGGCTGCCACAGATACGCAGTATTTT	CASSQENRGAATDTQYF
TRBV11-3	TRBJ2-5	.	.	TGTGCCAGCAGCCCTGGGGGGCAAGAGACCCAGTACTTC	CASSPGGQETQYF
TRBV6-5	TRBJ1-5	.	.	TGTGCCAGCAGTTACGGGGGAAACGGTCAGCCCCAGCATTTT	CASSYGGNGQPQHF
TRBV7-2	TRBJ1-6	.	.	TGTGCCAGCAGCTTAATTTCGCAGGGTGGTTCACCCCTCCACTTT	CASSLISQGGSPLHF
TRBV27	TRBJ2-3	TRBD2	.	TGTGCCAGCAGCCACCCGGGACTAGCGGGAACTACGCAGTATTTT	CASSHPGLAGTTQYF
TRBV6-6	TRBJ1-3	.	.	TGTGCCAGCAGCTCTCGGGACATTGGAAACACCATATATTTT	CASSSRDIGNTIYF
TRBV19	TRBJ2-1	TRBD2	.	TGTGCCAGTAGTAGGCTAGCGGTAGAGCAGTTCTTC	CASSRLAVEQFF
TRBV5-1	TRBJ2-1	.	.	TGCGCCAGCAGCTTGGAGGGACCCCAAACACCGTTCTTC	CASSLEGPQTPFF
TRBV7-8	TRBJ1-4	.	.	TGTGCCAGCAGCTTGAGTGTCAGAATCAATGAAAAACTGTTTTTT	CASSLSVRINEKLFF
TRBV19	TRBJ1-5	.	few	TGTGCCAGTAGTATAGAAAGGGGTTTATACAATCAGCCCCAGCATTTT	CASSIERGLYNQPQHF
TRBV6-5	TRBJ2-5	.	.	TGTGCCAGCAGTGTTGTGGAGACCCAGTACTTC	CASSVVETQYF
TRBV4-2	TRBJ1-4	.	.	TGTGCCAGCAGCCAAGGGCGGCCCAATGAAAAACTGTTTTTT	CASSQGRPNEKLFF
TRBV30	TRBJ2-5	.	.	TGTGCCTGGATAGGCGAGGGGGGAGAGACCCAGTACTTC	CAWIGEGGETQYF
TRBV5-8	TRBJ2-1	.	.	TGTGCCAGCAGCCTACGGGGGAGGTCGTACAATGAGCAGTTCTTC	CASSLRGRSYNEQFF
TRBV11-3	TRBJ2-5	TRBD1	.	TGTGCCAGCAGTTTTGACAGGGATCAGACCCAGTACTTC	CASSFDRDQTQYF
TRBV28	TRBJ1-1	.	few	TGTGCCAGCAGTTTAGAGGTAAGGGTCGGCACTGAAGCTTTCTTT	CASSLEVRVGTEAFF
TRBV7-9	TRBJ1-1	.	.	TGTGCCAGCAGCCCGGACACCTGGAACACTGAAGCTTTCTTT	CASSPDTWNTEAFF
TRBV19	TRBJ2-1	TRBD2	.	TGTGCCAGTAAGTCCTTCGGTGAAGGGAGGGGCAATGAGCAGTTCTTC	CASKSFGEGRGNEQFF
TRBV6-1	TRBJ2-4	.	.	TGTGCCAGCAGTGACTACCCGTTTGAAGGTCGAGCCAAAAACATTCAGTACTTC	CASSDYPFEGRAKNIQYF
TRBV28	TRBJ2-6	.	.	TGTGCCAGCAGTTTGCCTCTGGGGTCCGGGGCCAACGTCCTGACTTTC	CASSLPLGSGANVLTF
TRBV7-2	TRBJ2-1	.	once	TGTGCCAGCAGCTTCCTGAACAATGAGCAGTTCTTC	CASSFLNNEQFF
TRBV7-9	TRBJ1-6	TRBD1	many	TGTGCCAGCAGCCAACAGGCTACAGGGGGCAATTCACCCCTCCACTTT	CASSQQATGGNSPLHF
TRBV7-9	TRBJ2-7	.	.	TGTGCCAGCAGTCCCCGCGTGGGAGACGAGCAGTACTTC	CASSPRVGDEQYF
TRBV19	TRBJ1-1	.	.	TGTGCCAGTACCAGGGGCCTGGGGGACACTGAAGCTTTCTTT	CASTRGLGDTEAFF
TRBV27	TRBJ2-3	.	.	TGTGCCAGCAGCCTACGGCCCGCGTCGGGAACTAGCACAGATACGCAGTATTTT	CASSLRPASGTSTDTQYF
TRBV6-5	TRBJ2-5	.	.	TGTGCCAGCAGTTACTCCTACAGGGTATGGACGGAGACCCAGTACTTC	CASSYSYRVWTETQYF
TRBV28	TRBJ1-5	TRBD1	.	TGTGCCAGCAGTTTACCCGACAGGGTCGCCCAGCATTTT	CASSLPDRVAQHF
TRBV18	TRBJ1-1	.	.	TGTGCCAGCTCCCTGGACGTAGCTGAAGCTTTCTTT	CASSLDVAEAFF
TRBV19	TRBJ2-1	.	.	TGTGCCAGTACTATCGGAGGGCCGGCCTACAATGAGCAGTTCTTC	CASTIGGPAYNEQFF
TRBV7-3	TRBJ2-7	TRBD2	.	TGTGCCAGCAGCTTAATTATGGGACTAGCGGCCTACGAGCAGTACTTC	CASSLIMGLAAYEQYF
TRBV6-5	TRBJ2-1	.	.	TGTGCCAGCAGTTACTCGGTGGAGGTTCCTTACAATGAGCAGTTCTTC	CASSYSVEVPYNEQFF
TRBV7-9	TRBJ1-1	.	.	TGTGCCAGCAGCTTAAGTGGAGAAGCTTTCTTT	CASSLSGEAFF
TRBV5-6	TRBJ1-4	.	.	TGTGCCAGCAGCTTGGATGAAAAACTGTTTTTT	CASSLDEKLFF
TRBV21-1	TRBJ2-7	.	.	TGTGCCACCAAAAAGCCCGACTCTCCCAAGCGGTACGAGCAGTACTTC	CATKKPDSPKRYEQYF
TRBV9	TRBJ1-2	.	.	TGTGCCAGCAGCGTTATAGGGGACCCCTCCGGCTACACCTTC	CASSVIGDPSGYTF
TRBV10-2	TRBJ2-7	.	.	TGCGCCAGCTTGGTGTCAGGGGCCCACTACGAGCAGTACTTC	CASLVSGAHYEQYF
TRBV7-2	TRBJ2-1	TRBD2	.	TGTGCCAGCAGCGCTACTAGCGGGACCTACAATGAGCAGTTCTTC	CASSATSGTYNEQFF
TRBV11-2	TRBJ2-7	TRBD1	.	TGTGCCAGCAGCATACTACGGGACAGCACCTACGAGCAGTACTTC	CASSILRDSTYEQYF
TRBV27	TRBJ1-5	TRBD1	.	TGTGCCAGCAGTCGTACAGGGGCTGGCAATCAGCCCCAGCATTTT	CASSRTGAGNQPQHF
TRBV19	TRBJ1-1	.	.	TGTGCCAGTAGTACTTTACACCTTGGTCGCTCTGAAGCTTTCTTT	CASSTLHLGRSEAFF
TRBV5-1	TRBJ1-4	TRBD1	.	TGCGCCAGCAGCTCCGGGACAGATAATGAAAAACTGTTTTTT	CASSSGTDNEKLFF